Shown below are 3 T cell receptor beta chains from a single sample sequenced in a study of cytomegalovirus exposure and HLA in healthy donors. The PCR employed 60 Vbeta primers together with 13 Jbeta primers. The protocol was immunoSEQ multiplex PCR, while the TCRdb copy is restricted to in-frame clones and leaves out a portion. This sample's table has some 72,000 clones. The sample comprised PBMCs. The receptors shown here come from a man in his thirties or forties in good health and CMV-seronegative.

The rearrangement joins TRBV6-5 to TRBJ2-5; 7 positions agree with TRBD2. The CDR3 is 15 amino acids. Germline values: CDR1 MNHEY, CDR2 SVGAGI. The V and J ends lost 7 bases and 11 bases, in that order; junction bases with no gene match: 19. The CDR3 here is CASKGAWEGRDEQYF. CDR3 DNA: TGTGCCAGCAAGGGCGCATGGGAGGGAAGAGATGAACAGTACTTC.

This chain joins TRBV5-4 and TRBJ2-3; D may be TRBD2 (5 bases). The CDR3 extends over 15 amino acids. Trimming cost V 0 bases and J 3 bases, with 11 bases left between them. CDR1 is SGHNT and CDR2 is YYREEE in the germline V gene (reference sequence). The CDR3 DNA reads TGTGCCAGCAGCTTGGCGGGGAGAGGGACAGATACGCAGTATTTT. Amino acids: CASSLAGRGTDTQYF.

V is TRBV10-3 and J is TRBJ2-7, with a weak D call TRBD1 (6 bases). The CDR3 spans 13 residues. V was pared by 2 bases and J by 2 bases, with 7 bases between. CDR1 is ENHRY, CDR2 SYGVKD, per germline. Here the CDR3 DNA reads TGTGCCATCAGTGAGACAGGGCCCTACGAGCAGTACTTC. This sequence encodes CAISETGPYEQYF.